This TCR beta chain derives from a study of T-cell memory formation after mild COVID-19. Whole-study results and caveats: Pre-infection memory carried some responding clones, suggesting that cross-reactive memory joined. Contracting CD8+ clones were enriched in EMRA, CD4+ mainly in CM and EM.

Remarks on this clonotype: Its antigen is still unknown.

TCRdb fed the 5' RACE reads into MiXCR, producing one record per CDR3 protein. The sample includes approximately 240,000 distinct CDR3 sequences, around 15% of them seen just once. Material for sequencing was PBMCs or a T cell subset sorted from them (not recorded which). The receptor was isolated from a young man who had mild COVID-19 (a few samples of this study predate the infection). Cell type and time point are not known.

CDR3: CATSRVGQGNQPQHF. DNA for the CDR3: TGTGCCACCAGCAGAGTAGGACAGGGGAATCAGCCCCAGCATTTT. This chain connects TRBV15 to TRBJ1-5, with TRBD1 identical over 9 bases. Germline V gene sequence: CDR1 LNHNV, CDR2 YYDKDF (reference sequence). The CDR3 length is 15 residues. After removal of 1 base from V and 4 bases from J, the junction contained 2 bases not matched to a gene.